This is a list of T cell receptor beta chains from one sample in a study of blood T cells in healthy people across ages. TCRdb ran MiXCR on the 5' RACE reads and lists one entry per CDR3 protein. The table shows about 1.6 million distinct CDR3 sequences, with about 32% occurring only once. The specimen was blood. Receptors originate from a woman aged 25 to 39 in good health. CDR3s include the opening cysteine and the closing phenylalanine or tryptophan. Each record gives: D gene, clone size, J gene, V gene, CDR3 protein, CDR3 DNA. D genes are given only for firm matches. Clone size, where shown, is once, few, many, or a class for clones that have expanded.

>TRBD1|.|TRBJ2-3|TRBV2
CASSAEGANTQYF
TGTGCCAGCAGTGCCGAGGGGGCCAATACGCAGTATTTT
>.|.|TRBJ2-1|TRBV6-1
CASRQGLGQFF
TGTGCCAGCAGGCAGGGCTTGGGGCAGTTCTTC
>.|.|TRBJ2-3|TRBV7-2
CASSPGLVMDTQYF
TGTGCCAGCAGCCCCGGGCTAGTCATGGATACGCAGTATTTT
>TRBD2|.|TRBJ2-7|TRBV2
CASKLGIGGVQYF
TGTGCCAGCAAGTTAGGTATCGGGGGGGTGCAGTACTTC
>TRBD1|.|TRBJ1-6|TRBV27
CASRPSGQGASPLHF
TGTGCCAGCAGACCATCGGGACAGGGAGCTTCACCCCTCCACTTT
>.|.|TRBJ2-3|TRBV7-3
CAGSLTGGLTTDTQYF
TGTGCCGGCAGCTTAACTGGGGGACTTACCACAGATACGCAGTATTTT
>TRBD1|once|TRBJ2-5|TRBV20-1
CSALQGQGIRETQYF
TGCAGTGCTTTGCAGGGACAGGGGATTCGAGAGACCCAGTACTTC
>TRBD1|.|TRBJ1-1|TRBV28
CASSLNPRTGGISTEAFF
TGTGCCAGCAGTTTGAACCCAAGGACAGGGGGTATTAGCACTGAAGCTTTCTTT
>TRBD2|few|TRBJ2-1|TRBV20-1
CSARPSGGSNEQFF
TGCAGTGCTAGACCCAGCGGGGGGAGCAATGAGCAGTTCTTC
>TRBD2|.|TRBJ2-3|TRBV2
CASRLAGGPDTQYF
TGTGCCAGCAGACTAGCGGGGGGGCCAGATACGCAGTATTTT
>TRBD2|.|TRBJ2-1|TRBV7-9
CASSPKAGPQLNEQFF
TGTGCCAGCAGCCCTAAAGCGGGGCCCCAACTCAATGAGCAGTTCTTC
>.|.|TRBJ2-1|TRBV5-6
CANSWRAGYNEQFF
TGTGCCAACAGCTGGAGAGCGGGCTACAATGAGCAGTTCTTC
>.|.|TRBJ2-3|TRBV27
CASTRRTTGTDTQYF
TGTGCCAGCACTCGGAGAACCACTGGCACAGATACGCAGTATTTT
>.|.|TRBJ2-3|TRBV4-1
CASSHTLAASSTDTQYF
TGCGCCAGCAGCCATACCTTAGCAGCCTCTAGCACAGATACGCAGTATTTT
>TRBD1|few|TRBJ1-2|TRBV18
CAGSTGTGDYGYTF
TGTGCCGGCTCAACGGGGACAGGGGACTATGGCTACACCTTC
>TRBD1|.|TRBJ2-5|TRBV5-5
CASSLGDRGIQETQYF
TGTGCCAGCAGCTTAGGGGACAGGGGGATCCAAGAGACCCAGTACTTC
>TRBD1|few|TRBJ1-2|TRBV20-1
CSAFDRGYGYTF
TGCAGTGCTTTTGACAGGGGGTATGGCTACACCTTC
>.|.|TRBJ1-2|TRBV6-1
CASSEADNYGYTF
TGTGCCAGCAGTGAGGCGGATAACTATGGCTACACCTTC
>.|.|TRBJ2-7|TRBV19
CASSMAGIAYEQYF
TGTGCCAGTAGTATGGCGGGCATTGCCTACGAGCAGTACTTC
>.|.|TRBJ2-1|TRBV21-1
CASSKGDSQKNNEQFF
TGTGCCAGCAGCAAGGGGGACAGCCAGAAGAACAATGAGCAGTTCTTC